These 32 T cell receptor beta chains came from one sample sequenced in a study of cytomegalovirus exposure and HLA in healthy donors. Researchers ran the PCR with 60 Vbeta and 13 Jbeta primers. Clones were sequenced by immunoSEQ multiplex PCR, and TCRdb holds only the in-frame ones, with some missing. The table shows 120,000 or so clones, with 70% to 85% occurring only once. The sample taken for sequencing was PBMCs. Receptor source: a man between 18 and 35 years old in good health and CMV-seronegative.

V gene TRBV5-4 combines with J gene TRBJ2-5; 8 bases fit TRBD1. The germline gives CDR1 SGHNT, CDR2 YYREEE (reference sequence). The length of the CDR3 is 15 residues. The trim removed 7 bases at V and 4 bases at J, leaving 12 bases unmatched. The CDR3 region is CASGDRTGFRETQYF. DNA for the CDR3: TGTGCCAGCGGCGACCGGACAGGGTTTCGAGAGACCCAGTACTTC. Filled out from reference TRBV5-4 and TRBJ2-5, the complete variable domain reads ETGVTQSPTHLIKTRGQQVTLRCSSQSGHNTVSWYQQALGQGPQFIFQYYREEENGRGNFPPRFSGLQFPNYSSELNVNALELDDSALYLCASGDRTGFRETQYFGPGTRLLVL.

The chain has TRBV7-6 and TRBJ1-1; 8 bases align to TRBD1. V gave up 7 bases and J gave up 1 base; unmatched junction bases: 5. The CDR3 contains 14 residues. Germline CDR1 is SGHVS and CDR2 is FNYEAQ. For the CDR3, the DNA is TGTGCCAGCATCTCACAGGGGGGGAACACTGAAGCTTTCTTT. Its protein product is CASISQGGNTEAFF.

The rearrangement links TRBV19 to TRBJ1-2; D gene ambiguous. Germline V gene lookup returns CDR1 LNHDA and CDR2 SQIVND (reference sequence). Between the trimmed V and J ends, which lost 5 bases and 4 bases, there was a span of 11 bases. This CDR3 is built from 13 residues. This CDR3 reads CASSWEEGYGYTF. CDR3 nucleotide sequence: TGTGCCAGTAGTTGGGAGGAGGGCTATGGCTACACCTTC.

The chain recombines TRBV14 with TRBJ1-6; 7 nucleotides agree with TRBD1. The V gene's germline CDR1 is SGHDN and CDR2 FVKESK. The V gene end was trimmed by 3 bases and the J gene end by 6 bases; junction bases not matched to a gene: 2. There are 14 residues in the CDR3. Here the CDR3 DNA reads TGTGCCAGCAGCCAGGGGACAGCTAATTCACCCCTCCACTTT. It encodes CASSQGTANSPLHF.

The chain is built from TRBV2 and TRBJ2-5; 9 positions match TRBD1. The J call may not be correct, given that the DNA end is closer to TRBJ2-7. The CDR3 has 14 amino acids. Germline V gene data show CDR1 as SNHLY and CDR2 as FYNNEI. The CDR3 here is CASRLDRGIDEQYF. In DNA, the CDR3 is TGTGCCAGCAGGCTGGACAGGGGTATCGACGAGCAGTACTTC.

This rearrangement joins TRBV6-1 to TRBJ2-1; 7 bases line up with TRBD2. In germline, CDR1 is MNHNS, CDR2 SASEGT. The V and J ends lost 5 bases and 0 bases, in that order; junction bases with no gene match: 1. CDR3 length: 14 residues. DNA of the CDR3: TGTGCCAGCAGTAGGACTAGCTCCTACAATGAGCAGTTCTTC. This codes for CASSRTSSYNEQFF.

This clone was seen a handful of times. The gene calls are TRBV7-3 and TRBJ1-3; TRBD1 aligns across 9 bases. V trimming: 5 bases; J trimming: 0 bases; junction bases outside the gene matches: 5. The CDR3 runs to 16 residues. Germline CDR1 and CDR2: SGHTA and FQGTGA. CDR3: CASSVQGANSGNTIYF. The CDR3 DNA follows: TGTGCCAGCAGCGTACAGGGGGCGAACTCTGGAAACACCATATATTTT.

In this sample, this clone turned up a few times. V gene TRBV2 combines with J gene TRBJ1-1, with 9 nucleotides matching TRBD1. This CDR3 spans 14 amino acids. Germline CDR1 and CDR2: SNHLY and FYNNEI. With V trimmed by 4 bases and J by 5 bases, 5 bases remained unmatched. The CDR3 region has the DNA TGTGCCAGCAGTGCTCGGACAGGGGAGACTGAAGCTTTCTTT. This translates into CASSARTGETEAFF.

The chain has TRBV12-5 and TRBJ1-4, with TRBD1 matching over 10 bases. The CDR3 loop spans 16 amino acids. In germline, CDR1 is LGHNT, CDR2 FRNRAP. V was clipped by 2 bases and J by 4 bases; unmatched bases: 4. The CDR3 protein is CASGLPTGGVNEKLFF. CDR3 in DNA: TGTGCTAGTGGTTTGCCGACAGGGGGCGTTAATGAAAAACTGTTTTTT.

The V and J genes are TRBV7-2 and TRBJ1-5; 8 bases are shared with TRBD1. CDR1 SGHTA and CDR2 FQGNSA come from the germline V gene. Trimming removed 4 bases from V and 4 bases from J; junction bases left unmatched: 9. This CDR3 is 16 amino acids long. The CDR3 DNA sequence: TGTGCCAGCAGCTCATCCCGGGACAGGAAAAATCAGCCCCAGCATTTT. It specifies CASSSSRDRKNQPQHF.

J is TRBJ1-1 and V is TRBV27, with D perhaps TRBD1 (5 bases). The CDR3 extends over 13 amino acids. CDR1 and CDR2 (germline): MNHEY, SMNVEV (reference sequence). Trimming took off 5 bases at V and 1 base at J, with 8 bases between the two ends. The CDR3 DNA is TGTGCCAGCAGTCTGACAGCGAACACTGAAGCTTTCTTT. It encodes CASSLTANTEAFF.

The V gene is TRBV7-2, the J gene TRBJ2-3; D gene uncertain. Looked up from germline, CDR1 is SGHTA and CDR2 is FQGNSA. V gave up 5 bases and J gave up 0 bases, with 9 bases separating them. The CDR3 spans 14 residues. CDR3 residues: CASSTRGSTDTQYF. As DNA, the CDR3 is TGTGCCAGCAGCACTCGTGGTAGCACAGATACGCAGTATTTT.

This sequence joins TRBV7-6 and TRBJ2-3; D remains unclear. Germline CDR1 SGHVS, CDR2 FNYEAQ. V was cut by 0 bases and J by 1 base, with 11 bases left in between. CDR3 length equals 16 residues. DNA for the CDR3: TGTGCCAGCAGCTTAGCGACCTGGGCTCGCACAGATACGCAGTATTTT. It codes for CASSLATWARTDTQYF.

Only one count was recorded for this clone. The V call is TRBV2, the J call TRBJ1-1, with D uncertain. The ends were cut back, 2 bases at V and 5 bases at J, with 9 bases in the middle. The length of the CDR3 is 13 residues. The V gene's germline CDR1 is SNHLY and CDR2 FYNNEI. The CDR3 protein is CASSETGETEAFF. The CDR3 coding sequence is TGTGCCAGCAGTGAAACCGGAGAGACTGAAGCTTTCTTT. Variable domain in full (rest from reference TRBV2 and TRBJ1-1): EPEVTQTPSHQVTQMGQEVILRCVPISNHLYFYWYRQILGQKVEFLVSFYNNEISEKSEIFDDQFSVERPDGSNFTLKIRSTKLEDSAMYFCASSETGETEAFFGQGTRLTVV.

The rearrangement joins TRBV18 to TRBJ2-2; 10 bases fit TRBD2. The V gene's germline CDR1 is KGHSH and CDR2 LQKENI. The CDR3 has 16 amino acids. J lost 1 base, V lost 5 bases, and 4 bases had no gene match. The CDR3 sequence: CASSSSGGRNTGELFF. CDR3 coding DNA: TGTGCCAGCTCATCTAGCGGGGGACGGAACACCGGGGAGCTGTTTTTT.

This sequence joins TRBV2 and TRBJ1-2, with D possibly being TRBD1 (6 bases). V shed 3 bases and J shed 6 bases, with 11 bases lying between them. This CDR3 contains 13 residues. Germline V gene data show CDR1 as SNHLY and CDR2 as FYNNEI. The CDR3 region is CASSDMAGDGYTF. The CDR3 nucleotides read TGTGCCAGCAGTGATATGGCAGGGGATGGCTACACCTTC. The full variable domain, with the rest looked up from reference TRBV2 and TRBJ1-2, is EPEVTQTPSHQVTQMGQEVILRCVPISNHLYFYWYRQILGQKVEFLVSFYNNEISEKSEIFDDQFSVERPDGSNFTLKIRSTKLEDSAMYFCASSDMAGDGYTFGSGTRLTVV.

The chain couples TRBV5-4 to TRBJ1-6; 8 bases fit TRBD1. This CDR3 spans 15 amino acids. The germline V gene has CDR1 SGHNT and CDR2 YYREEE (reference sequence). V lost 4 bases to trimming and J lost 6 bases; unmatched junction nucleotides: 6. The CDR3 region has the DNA TGTGCCAGCAGCACTACGACAGGGGTTAATTCACCCCTCCACTTT. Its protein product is CASSTTTGVNSPLHF.

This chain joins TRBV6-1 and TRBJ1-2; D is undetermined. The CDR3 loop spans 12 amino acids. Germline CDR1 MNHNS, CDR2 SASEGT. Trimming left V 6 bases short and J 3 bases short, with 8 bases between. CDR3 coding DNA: TGTGCCAGCAGACTCAGGCACTATGGCTACACCTTC. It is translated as CASRLRHYGYTF.

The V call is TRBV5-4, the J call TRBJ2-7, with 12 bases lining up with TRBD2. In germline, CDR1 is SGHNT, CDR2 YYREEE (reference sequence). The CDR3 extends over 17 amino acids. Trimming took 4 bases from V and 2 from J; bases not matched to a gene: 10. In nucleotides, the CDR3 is TGTGCCAGCAGCCGAGTACTAGCGGGGGGAAAAACCTACGAGCAGTACTTC. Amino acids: CASSRVLAGGKTYEQYF.

CDR3 nucleotides: TGTGCCAGTAGTATTAGAGCTGGGACAGGGAACACTGAAGCTTTCTTT. It codes for CASSIRAGTGNTEAFF. The chain carries TRBV19 and TRBJ1-1; 8 bases align to TRBD1. CDR1 and CDR2 (germline): LNHDA, SQIVND (reference sequence). The trim removed 3 bases at V and 1 base at J, leaving 7 bases unmatched. The CDR3 extends over 16 amino acids.

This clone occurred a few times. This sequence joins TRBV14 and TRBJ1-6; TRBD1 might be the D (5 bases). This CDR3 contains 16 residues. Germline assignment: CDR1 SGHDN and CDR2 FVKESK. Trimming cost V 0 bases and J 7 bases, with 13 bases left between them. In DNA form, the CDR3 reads TGTGCCAGCAGCCAAGATCTGGGGGGAGGAAATTCACCCCTCCACTTT. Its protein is CASSQDLGGGNSPLHF.

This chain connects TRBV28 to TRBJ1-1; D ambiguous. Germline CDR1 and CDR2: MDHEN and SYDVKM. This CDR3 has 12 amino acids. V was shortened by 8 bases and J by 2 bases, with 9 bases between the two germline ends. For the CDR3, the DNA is TGTGCCAGCTCATCAGTTAACACTGAAGCTTTCTTT. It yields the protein CASSSVNTEAFF.

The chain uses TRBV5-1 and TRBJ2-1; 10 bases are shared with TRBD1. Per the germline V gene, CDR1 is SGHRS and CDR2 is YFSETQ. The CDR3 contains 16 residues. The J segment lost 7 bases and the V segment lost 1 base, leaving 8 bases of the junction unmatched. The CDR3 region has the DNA TGCGCCAGCAGCTTGTGGGGACAGGGGTCCGGGAATGAGCAGTTCTTC. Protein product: CASSLWGQGSGNEQFF.

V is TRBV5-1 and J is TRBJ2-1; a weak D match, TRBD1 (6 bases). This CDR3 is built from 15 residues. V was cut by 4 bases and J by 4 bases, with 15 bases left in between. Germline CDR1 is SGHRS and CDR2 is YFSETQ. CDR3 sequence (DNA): TGCGCCAGCAGCCCACCCGGGACATTTTACAATGAGCAGTTCTTC. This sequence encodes CASSPPGTFYNEQFF.

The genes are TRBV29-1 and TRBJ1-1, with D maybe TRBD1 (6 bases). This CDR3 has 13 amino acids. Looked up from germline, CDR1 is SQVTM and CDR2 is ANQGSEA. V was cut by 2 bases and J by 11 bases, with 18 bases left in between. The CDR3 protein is CSVEKRGGRSAFF. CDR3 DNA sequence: TGCAGCGTTGAAAAGCGGGGGGGCAGGTCGGCTTTCTTT.

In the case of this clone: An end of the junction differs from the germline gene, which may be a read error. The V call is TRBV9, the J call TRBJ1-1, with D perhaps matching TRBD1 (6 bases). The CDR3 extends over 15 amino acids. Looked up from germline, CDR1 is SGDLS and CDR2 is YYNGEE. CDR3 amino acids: CASTVGGVANTEAFF. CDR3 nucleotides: TGTGCCAGCACCGTAGGGGGGGTGGCGAACACTGAAGCTTTCTTT.

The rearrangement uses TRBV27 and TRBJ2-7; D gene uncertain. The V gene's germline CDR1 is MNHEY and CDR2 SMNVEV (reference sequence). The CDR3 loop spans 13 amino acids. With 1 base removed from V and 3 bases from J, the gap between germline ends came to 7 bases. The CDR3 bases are TGTGCCAGCAGTTTATACGGTCGCTACGAGCAGTACTTC. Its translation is CASSLYGRYEQYF.

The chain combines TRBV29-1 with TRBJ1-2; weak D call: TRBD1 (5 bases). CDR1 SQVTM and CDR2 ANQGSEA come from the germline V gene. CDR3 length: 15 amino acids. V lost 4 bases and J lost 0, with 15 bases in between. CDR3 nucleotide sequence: TGCAGCGTTGTTATTGAGGGGAGGGCTAACTATGGCTACACCTTC. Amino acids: CSVVIEGRANYGYTF.

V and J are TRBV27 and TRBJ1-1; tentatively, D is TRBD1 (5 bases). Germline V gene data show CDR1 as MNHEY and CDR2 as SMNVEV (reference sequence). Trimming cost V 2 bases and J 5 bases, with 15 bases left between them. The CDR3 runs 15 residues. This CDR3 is CASSLIGRGETEAFF. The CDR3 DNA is TGTGCCAGCAGTTTAATAGGGAGGGGCGAAACTGAAGCTTTCTTT.

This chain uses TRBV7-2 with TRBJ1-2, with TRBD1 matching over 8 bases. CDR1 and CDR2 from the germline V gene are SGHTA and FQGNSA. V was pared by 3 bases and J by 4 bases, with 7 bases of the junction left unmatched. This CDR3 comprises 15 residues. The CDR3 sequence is CASSFLQGVGYGYTF. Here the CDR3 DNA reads TGTGCCAGCAGCTTCCTACAGGGGGTCGGCTATGGCTACACCTTC.

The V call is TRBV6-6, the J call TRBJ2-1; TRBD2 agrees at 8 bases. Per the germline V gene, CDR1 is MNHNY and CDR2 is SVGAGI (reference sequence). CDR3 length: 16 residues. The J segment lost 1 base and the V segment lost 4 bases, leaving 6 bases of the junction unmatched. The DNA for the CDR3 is TGTGCCAGCAGTTTTCGGGGGGGCTGGTCCTACAATGAGCAGTTCTTC. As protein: CASSFRGGWSYNEQFF.

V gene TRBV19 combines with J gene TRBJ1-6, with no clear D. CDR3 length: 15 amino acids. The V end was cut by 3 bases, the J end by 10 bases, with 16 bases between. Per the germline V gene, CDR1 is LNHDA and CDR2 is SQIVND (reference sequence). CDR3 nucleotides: TGTGCCAGTAGTATCTCTCGCGGGAATGACTCACCCCTCCACTTT. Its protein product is CASSISRGNDSPLHF.